The present T cell receptor (beta chain) was sequenced within a study of cytomegalovirus exposure and HLA in healthy donors. Study-level background: From donors who were HLA-typed, an early data release held approximately 91 million unique TCRs. Membership in the Caucasian-associated ancestry cluster was found for around 85% of almost 400 genotyped donors.

Study-level findings and limits: Most TCR sequences proved rare, with some public TCRs found in many donors.

Germline loops: CDR1 SGHRS, CDR2 YFSETQ. CDR3 length: 18 amino acids. V lost 1 base to trimming and J lost 3 bases, with 20 bases between them. 13 Jbeta primers and 60 Vbeta primers were used for the PCR. Sequencing was performed with immunoSEQ multiplex PCR; in TCRdb, only in-frame clones are kept and a portion is missing. The repertoire holds some 150,000 clones, with roughly four fifths as singletons. To note about this clone: Its antigen is unidentified.

The sequencing sample was made of PBMCs. This receptor was identified in a man in his late teens or twenties in good health and CMV-seropositive. This chain links TRBV5-1 with TRBJ2-4, with D uncertain. The CDR3 nucleotides are TGCGCCAGCAGCTTGTCCGACGGAATGACACAACACAAAAACATTCAGTACTTC. Translation: CASSLSDGMTQHKNIQYF.